This T cell receptor beta chain was sequenced for a study of blood T cell repertoires in COVID-19 (dated by TCRdb to 2020 to 2021). Regarding the complete study: Samples covering the acute and convalescent phases of COVID-19 were provided by collaborators in the United States, Italy and Spain. The material from the prospective study consisted of cDNA or gDNA derived from T cells, B-cell-depleted T cells, or PBMCs. Deeply sampled blood TCRbeta repertoires from subjects exposed to, actively infected with, or recovered from COVID-19 were included in the dataset. A freely available public database, intended as a resource for researchers studying the immune response to SARS-CoV-2, is where the repertoires were released. Samples came from the ongoing ImmuneRACE study (first 160 participants) plus 1,254 subjects from 6 global collaborators. Sample metadata almost always included a de-identified subject ID, COVID-19 status, age in years and sex. HLA class I and class II types, where available, came from metadata supplied by the sample provider rather than from assay-based typing. The investigation overall reported the following: The amount of clinical and demographic metadata varied by source and participant and was provided uncurated.

Whole blood was collected in K2EDTA tubes by collaborating institutions according to the institutions' own protocols. For TCRbeta analysis, collaborator samples were shipped as frozen whole blood, as isolated PBMCs, or as DNA extracted from either sample type. To note about this clone: The clone's antigen remains unknown. Qualities for individual bases were not recorded, and no much larger clone is one base off.

TCRbeta CDR3 regions were amplified from genomic DNA by means of the immunoSEQ Assay, a bias-controlled multiplex PCR. In the source study's methods: Within the assay, amplification of reference gene primers was used to estimate how many nucleated cells each sample contained. Sequence reads were collapsed and filtered to measure the absolute abundance of every unique TCRbeta CDR3 rearrangement. For each sample, productive Simpson clonality was calculated as the square root of Simpson's diversity index across productive rearrangements. This immuneACCESS table, as held by TCRdb, lists in-frame sequences with V and J called but not all clones. Of the missing ones, under half trace to an unresolved V gene in checked studies; the others have no known cause. The D gene and trimming were derived from the DNA, and the V and J assignments and clone size from that table. This sample gives around 180,000 clones in total; roughly 88% of them show up just once. Clones ranked in the top ten supply around 10% of the sample.

The receptor comes from a woman aged 80 or over with acute or convalescent COVID-19. Sequencing used peripheral blood.

The nucleotides are TGCGCCAGCAGCCCCACAGGGACGGGAAACACCATATATTTT. This translates into CASSPTGTGNTIYF. The chain joins TRBV5-1 to TRBJ1-3, with a tentative D gene TRBD1 over 6 matching bases. The CDR3, from cysteine to phenylalanine, totals 14 residues. Only the CDR3 DNA is retained, 42 bases long and in frame from the first base. The germline V gene specifies SGHRS as CDR1 and YFSETQ as CDR2. V drops 4 bases and J drops 4 bases, leaving 12 bases in between.